This T cell receptor beta chain came from a study of blood T cell repertoires in COVID-19. The CDR3 loop spans 16 amino acids. Trimming cost V 0 bases and J 5 bases; bases outside gene matches: 5. From germline, CDR1 is MNHEY and CDR2 SVGAGI. TCRdb's table, derived via immunoSEQ multiplex PCR, lists solely in-frame clones and lacks some. The table has 50,000 to 75,000 clones, 75% to 95% seen once. Sequencing input: peripheral blood. The clonotype was recovered from a human donor in a cohort sampled during active COVID-19. This chain joins TRBV6-5 and TRBJ2-3; the match to TRBD1 covers 10 bases. CDR3 nucleotides: TGTGCCAGCAGTTACTCCGGGACAGGGGCTGGAGATACGCAGTATTTT. The encoded protein is CASSYSGTGAGDTQYF.